The 16 T cell receptor beta chains reported below all come from one sample, sequenced in a study of T cells after yellow fever vaccination. Each CDR3 protein gets one entry after TCRdb re-called the 5' RACE reads with MiXCR. This sample has nearly 350,000 distinct CDR3 sequences, with approximately 8% found just once. This specimen was PBMCs, taken roughly 46 days after the first yellow fever vaccination. The source of these receptors is a man younger than 35 who received the YFV17D yellow fever vaccine.

The V call is TRBV20-1, the J call TRBJ2-3, with 8 bases matching TRBD2. Germline loops: CDR1 DFQATT, CDR2 SNEGSKA (reference sequence). Unmatched junction bases numbered 12, after V lost 6 bases and J lost 7 bases. CDR3 size: 14 residues. CDR3 nucleotide sequence: TGCAGTGCAGCGGCGGGGGGCTTTAAAAATACGCAGTATTTT. Translated, it gives CSAAAGGFKNTQYF.

The V gene is TRBV7-2, the J gene TRBJ2-3; TRBD2 matches 11 bases. With 7 bases clipped from V and 2 bases from J, the junction kept 8 bases outside the gene matches. The CDR3 covers 16 residues. CDR1 and CDR2 from the germline V gene are SGHTA and FQGNSA. The DNA for the CDR3 is TGTGCCAGCAATCGGAGACTAGCGGGGTCCACAGATACGCAGTATTTT. Translated, it gives CASNRRLAGSTDTQYF.

The chain has TRBV7-2 and TRBJ2-7; the D is unclear. The CDR3 loop spans 11 amino acids. Between the trimmed V and J ends, which lost 8 bases and 4 bases, there was a span of 9 bases. Germline V gives CDR1 SGHTA, CDR2 FQGNSA. CDR3 in DNA: TGTGCCAGCGGTACTTGGTACGAGCAGTACTTC. Its translation is CASGTWYEQYF. The full variable domain, completed using reference TRBV7-2 and TRBJ2-7, is GAGVSQSPSNKVTEKGKDVELRCDPISGHTALYWYRQSLGQGLEFLIYFQGNSAPDKSGLPSDRFSAERTGGSVSTLTIQRTQQEDSAVYLCASGTWYEQYFGPGTRLTVT.

This clonotype was observed at least ten times. The genes are TRBV27 and TRBJ1-1; no firm D call. The CDR3 sequence is 12 residues long. V shed 4 bases and J shed 9 bases, with 12 bases lying between them. Germline loops: CDR1 MNHEY, CDR2 SMNVEV (reference sequence). The CDR3 is CASSSPTRKAFF. CDR3 DNA: TGTGCCAGCAGTTCCCCGACTAGAAAAGCTTTCTTT.

In this sample, this clonotype turned up a few times. V usage is TRBV7-3 and J usage is TRBJ2-1; the D gene could be TRBD1 or TRBD2 (5 bases each). V lost 0 bases and J lost 2, with 8 bases in between. CDR1 and CDR2 (germline): SGHTA, FQGTGA. The CDR3 sequence is 15 residues long. CDR3 bases: TGTGCCAGCAGCTTAACCGGGGCCGCCTACAATGAGCAGTTCTTC. Amino acid sequence: CASSLTGAAYNEQFF.

This clonotype was seen only a few times. The chain combines TRBV12-3 or TRBV12-4 with TRBJ1-2; D unresolved. V lost 6 bases to trimming and J lost 1 base, with 15 bases between them. The CDR3 runs to 15 residues. The CDR3 region has the DNA TGTGCCAGCAGCTCACACGGGATTCTTAACTATGGCTACACCTTC. Residues: CASSSHGILNYGYTF.

This clonotype was seen a few times. The rearrangement links TRBV9 to TRBJ2-5, with 8 bases that match TRBD1. Germline CDR1 is SGDLS and CDR2 is YYNGEE. After removal of 3 bases from V and 3 bases from J, the junction contained 4 bases not matched to a gene. CDR3 size: 14 residues. This CDR3 reads CASSGSQGEETQYF. As DNA, the CDR3 is TGTGCCAGCAGCGGCTCACAGGGGGAAGAGACCCAGTACTTC.

V and J are TRBV5-6 and TRBJ2-7; TRBD1 matches at 7 bases. The CDR3 length is 13 residues. Per germline, CDR1 SGHDT and CDR2 YYEEEE. Unmatched junction bases numbered 3, after V lost 4 bases and J lost 2 bases. CDR3 amino acids: CASSAGTAYEQYF. Here the CDR3 DNA reads TGTGCCAGCAGCGCTGGGACAGCCTACGAGCAGTACTTC.

This clonotype has just a few counts. V gene TRBV5-6 combines with J gene TRBJ2-4; 9 bases are a match to TRBD1. The CDR3 has 14 amino acids. Germline V gene data show CDR1 as SGHDT and CDR2 as YYEEEE. V shed 0 bases, J shed 9 bases, and the junction held 4 bases outside the gene matches. The DNA of the CDR3 is TGTGCCAGCAGCTTGGGGGAGACAGGGGGCATTCAGTACTTC. Translating it yields CASSLGETGGIQYF.

This chain joins TRBV7-9 and TRBJ1-1, with D hard to call. Germline CDR1 SEHNR, CDR2 FQNEAQ (reference sequence). The germline V and J ends were trimmed by 0 bases and 2 bases, with 7 bases remaining between them. This CDR3 spans 14 amino acids. CDR3 sequence: CASSLAADNTEAFF. The CDR3 nucleotides are TGTGCCAGCAGCTTAGCGGCGGATAACACTGAAGCTTTCTTT.

V usage is TRBV7-2 and J usage is TRBJ2-7; 8 positions match TRBD1. This CDR3 region has 14 residues. Germline-derived CDR1 and CDR2 are SGHTA and FQGNSA. V lost 3 bases, J lost 3 bases, and 4 bases stayed unmatched. The CDR3 sequence: CASSFSQGGYEQYF. The CDR3 bases are TGTGCCAGCAGCTTCTCACAGGGGGGCTACGAGCAGTACTTC.

This clonotype was seen a handful of times. The gene calls are TRBV5-1 and TRBJ1-2, with a possible D match to TRBD1 (6 bases). The V end lost 4 bases, the J end lost 8 bases, and 18 bases lay between the germline ends. The CDR3 runs to 14 residues. Germline CDR1 is SGHRS and CDR2 is YFSETQ. CDR3 amino acids: CASSPTQGVYGYTF. The CDR3, as DNA: TGCGCCAGCAGCCCCACACAGGGAGTCTACGGCTACACCTTC. The full variable domain, with the rest looked up from reference TRBV5-1 and TRBJ1-2, is KAGVTQTPRYLIKTRGQQVTLSCSPISGHRSVSWYQQTPGQGLQFLFEYFSETQRNKGNFPGRFSGRQFSNSRSEMNVSTLELGDSALYLCASSPTQGVYGYTFGSGTRLTVV.

This clonotype was seen many times. V usage is TRBV7-2 and J usage is TRBJ1-1; D not certain. The CDR3 is 14 residues long. The ends were cut back, 5 bases at V and 0 bases at J, with 10 bases in the middle. The germline V gene has CDR1 SGHTA and CDR2 FQGNSA. The CDR3 loop is CASSAGLMNTEAFF. In nucleotides, the CDR3 is TGTGCCAGCAGCGCCGGACTTATGAACACTGAAGCTTTCTTT.

V usage is TRBV2 and J usage is TRBJ2-3, with 7 bases lining up with TRBD2. Per germline, CDR1 SNHLY and CDR2 FYNNEI. CDR3 length equals 18 residues. Here the CDR3 DNA reads TGTACCATCAGTTCCTCTGGAAGGCGGGGGACTGTCACAGATACGCAGTATTTT. Its translation: CTISSSGRRGTVTDTQYF.

This rearrangement joins TRBV5-1 to TRBJ2-6; 10 nucleotides align to TRBD2. Germline loops: CDR1 SGHRS, CDR2 YFSETQ. The CDR3 is 17 residues long. V dropped 4 bases and J dropped 0; count of bases not matched to a gene: 4. The CDR3 is CASSLLAGPSGANVLTF. DNA of the CDR3: TGCGCCAGCAGCCTACTAGCGGGGCCCTCTGGGGCCAACGTCCTGACTTTC.

This clonotype was recorded a few times. In DNA form, the CDR3 reads TGCAGTGCTCCCAGGGGAGCGGGGGGCATCGATGAGCAGTTCTTC. It is translated as CSAPRGAGGIDEQFF. This chain joins TRBV20-1 and TRBJ2-1; TRBD2 agrees at 9 bases. The CDR3 has 15 amino acids. Trimming removed 5 bases from V and 8 bases from J; junction bases left unmatched: 13. CDR1 and CDR2 from the germline V gene are DFQATT and SNEGSKA (reference sequence).